This T cell receptor beta chain was captured in a study of T cells in Graves' hyperthyroidism and ophthalmopathy (dated 2019 in TCRdb). For the study in its entirety: Peripheral blood samples were taken at initial diagnosis, before any treatment was given. Prospective prediction of ophthalmopathy was tested in an independent validation cohort consisting of 18 hyperthyroidism patients and around 17 patients who later progressed to ophthalmopathy. Once sampling was done, hyperthyroidism patients were given methimazole at a starting dose of 30 mg daily, whereas ophthalmopathy patients were given high-dose intravenous methylprednisolone. To identify TCR V-J signatures that set the groups apart, the researchers used a discovery cohort of about a hundred patients, made up of 40 to 45 with Graves' ophthalmopathy and some 58 with stable Graves' hyperthyroidism. The roughly 91 discovery patients were randomly split 7:3 into training and test sets. Thyroid tissue and blood T-cell repertoires from about 6 Graves' hyperthyroidism patients were also compared in the study. According to the paper, TCR Vbeta CDR3 sequencing was carried out on some 130 peripheral blood samples, which came from fewer than 50 ophthalmopathy, some 73 hyperthyroidism and approximately 17 progressor patients. Beyond this particular receptor, the publication reports: In validation, the model predicted progression to ophthalmopathy a median of about 6 months before onset, with roughly 71% sensitivity and 72.22% specificity. Sample size was not statistically predetermined, and blinding of investigators to group allocation was not performed. Ophthalmopathy was separated from stable hyperthyroidism by a 13 V-J signature model, with around 90% sensitivity and about 81% specificity obtained in cross-validation and 80%/75% obtained in testing. Most expanded thyroid clonotypes (frequency above 0.001) were also detected in blood, suggesting blood repertoires may reflect thyroid immune responses.

The TCR beta CDR3 regions were amplified from RNA transcripts. For the first round of RT-PCR on the TCR CDR3, the HTBI primer set was used together with the Qiagen OneStep RT-PCR kit. Libraries were constructed in a second round of multiplex PCR, after which size selection and purification were performed. The libraries were sequenced on an Illumina HiSeq2000 using paired-end 100 bp reads. In the paper's pipeline: SOAPnuke was used to process the raw data, with reads discarded if the reads contained adapters or uncalled bases, had a mean Phred below 15, or lacked an exact constant-primer or identifier match. COPE v1.2.5 was used to merge the high-quality paired reads, and each unique nucleotide sequence was defined as a clonotype. MiTCR v1.1 was used to align the clonotypes against IMGT TRBV, TRBD and TRBJ reference segments. The analysis was restricted to V-J combinations with a frequency above 0.0001, which together covered just over 99% of the repertoires. A TCS score was defined as the ratio of F50 (clonal expansion) to E x V (chaos), with BLOSUM62-based TCRdist applied between CDR3 peptides within each V-J. Welch's t-statistics and random forest reduced several hundred V-J features to 10 to 15, which were used in a naive Bayes classifier (R e1071). The raw public data were reprocessed by TCRdb itself: fastp quality trimming at Q25, MiXCR clonotype calling, in-frame beta chains only. Each record represents a unique CDR3 protein, reported with the most common genes and DNA among its rows. TCRdb, not the authors, supplied the V and J calls. A total of about 380,000 distinct CDR3 sequences appear in this sample, more than 12% of them only once. The top ten clonotypes cover around a fifth of the sample.

Ophthalmopathy patients had moderately to severely active disease, with a Clinical Activity Score of 3 or more, a NOSPECS grade of 4 or more, and a disease duration of less than 3 months. Any patient with an uncontrolled infection, another autoimmune disease, pregnancy or lactation was excluded. Diagnoses were established on the basis of clinical symptoms, serum thyroxine and TRAb, thyroid ultrasound, and orbital computed tomography. PBMCs were isolated from 10 ml of fresh peripheral blood by Ficoll-Paque density gradient centrifugation. Total RNA was extracted with Trizol reagent, and quality was checked on an Agilent 2100 Bioanalyzer. Turning to this clonotype: Its antigen remains undetermined. Base qualities were left out, and no much larger clone turns up one base away.

The CDR3 runs 14 residues from the cysteine to the phenylalanine. Of all the DNA, just the CDR3 is kept, 42 bases in frame from base 1. V loses 6 bases at its end and J loses 3 bases; junction bases beyond the gene matches: 5. For CDR1 and CDR2, the germline V gene lists SQVTM and ANQGSEA. The sample consisted of blood. The sequence derives from a woman between 25 and 40 years old with Graves' ophthalmopathy. In this chain, TRBV29-1 is recombined with TRBJ2-1; 10 central nucleotides agree with TRBD2. The DNA reads TGCAGCGTCCCTAGCGGGAGCGTCTACAATGAGCAGTTCTTC. This is translated as CSVPSGSVYNEQFF.